Presented here are 6 T cell receptor beta chains from one specimen sequenced in a study of cytomegalovirus exposure and HLA in healthy donors. PCR employed 60 Vbeta and 13 Jbeta primers. TCRdb keeps only in-frame clones here, not all; method: immunoSEQ multiplex PCR. The profile covers around 150,000 clones, with approximately 84% appearing a single time and less than 2.5% taken by the ten largest. The source material was PBMCs. The receptors here all came from a young man in good health and CMV-seropositive.

This CDR3 is CASSQDLAGGPSYNEQFF. CDR3 nucleotides: TGTGCCAGCAGCCAAGATCTTGCAGGGGGTCCCTCCTACAATGAGCAGTTCTTC. The chain is built from TRBV4-2 and TRBJ2-1; 7 bases align to TRBD1. The CDR3 has 18 residues. Germline trimming cut 0 bases from V and 0 bases from J; bases unmatched to any gene: 8. Germline CDR1 LGHNA, CDR2 YNFKEQ.

The rearrangement links TRBV5-4 to TRBJ2-2, with D possibly being TRBD2 (6 bases). V was shortened by 6 bases and J by 2 bases, with 14 bases between the two germline ends. This CDR3 region has 15 residues. Germline V gene sequence: CDR1 SGHNT, CDR2 YYREEE (reference sequence). This chain's CDR3 is CASTRAGSNTGELFF. The CDR3 DNA sequence: TGTGCCAGCACCCGGGCCGGGAGTAACACCGGGGAGCTGTTTTTT.

J is TRBJ1-1 and V is TRBV18; D remains ambiguous. Trimming pared 1 base from V and 0 bases from J, leaving 15 bases between. The CDR3 runs 17 residues. The V gene's germline CDR1 is KGHSH and CDR2 LQKENI. The CDR3 protein is CASSPLNGITMNTEAFF. The CDR3 DNA sequence: TGTGCCAGCTCACCACTAAACGGTATAACTATGAACACTGAAGCTTTCTTT. The full variable domain, rest sourced from reference TRBV18 and TRBJ1-1, is NAGVMQNPRHLVRRRGQEARLRCSPMKGHSHVYWYRQLPEEGLKFMVYLQKENIIDESGMPKERFSAEFPKEGPSILRIQQVVRGDSAAYFCASSPLNGITMNTEAFFGQGTRLTVV.

The chain uses TRBV18 and TRBJ1-2, with 7 bases fitting TRBD1. The CDR3 is made up of 14 amino acids. Unmatched junction bases numbered 2, after V lost 1 base and J lost 3 bases. Germline CDR1 is KGHSH and CDR2 is LQKENI. The CDR3 DNA follows: TGTGCCAGCTCACCACAGGGGGCCGACTATGGCTACACCTTC. It is translated as CASSPQGADYGYTF.

This sequence joins TRBV7-2 and TRBJ1-5, with 9 bases fitting TRBD1. CDR1 and CDR2 from the germline V gene are SGHTA and FQGNSA. V trimming: 5 bases; J trimming: 6 bases; junction bases outside the gene matches: 8. The CDR3 covers 15 residues. The CDR3 nucleotides are TGTGCCAGCAGCCCCTGGGACAGGGTGGGTCAGCCCCAGCATTTT. Translating gives CASSPWDRVGQPQHF. Using reference TRBV7-2 and TRBJ1-5 for the parts outside the CDR3, the full variable domain is GAGVSQSPSNKVTEKGKDVELRCDPISGHTALYWYRQSLGQGLEFLIYFQGNSAPDKSGLPSDRFSAERTGGSVSTLTIQRTQQEDSAVYLCASSPWDRVGQPQHFGDGTRLSIL.

In nucleotides, the CDR3 is TGTGCCAGCAGGGGCGCCGGGGTAGCTGCATCTTTAGCCAAAAACATTCAGTACTTC. This sequence encodes CASRGAGVAASLAKNIQYF. The chain has TRBV27 and TRBJ2-4; D is possibly TRBD2 (5 bases). V was clipped by 6 bases and J by 0 bases, with 24 bases between them. Per germline, CDR1 MNHEY and CDR2 SMNVEV (reference sequence). CDR3 length equals 19 residues.